A single sample gave rise to the 29 T cell receptor beta chains below, sequenced in a study of shared clonotypes between healthy human individuals (dated by TCRdb to between 2020 and 2021). Library preparation was by the immunoSEQ multiplex PCR assay. The source is immuneACCESS, and TCRdb retained only in-frame sequences with V and J called. Part of the clones is not carried over; for the studies checked, unresolved V genes explain less than half of this, and the remainder is unexplained. This sample gives more than 900,000 clones in total; about 80% of them show up just once. The ten largest clones add up to around 0.61% of the sample. The specimen sequenced was memory CD4+ T cells from PBMCs. According to the study, the label for this sample's cell subset or site signals: CD45RA-negative fraction. All receptors come from a man aged 18 to 30 in good health. Some clones in this sample may be carry-over from other donors' samples.

The sample holds many counts of this clone. The chain employs TRBV28 and TRBJ1-3, with 9 positions matching TRBD1. V shed 7 bases, J shed 3 bases, and the junction held 7 bases outside the gene matches. This CDR3 is 15 amino acids long. Germline V gene sequence: CDR1 MDHEN, CDR2 SYDVKM. The CDR3, as DNA: TGTGCCAGCACAGAAATGGGACAGGGTGGAAACACCATATATTTT. Amino acids: CASTEMGQGGNTIYF. Based on the CDR3 plus reference TRBV28 and TRBJ1-3, the full variable domain is DVKVTQSSRYLVKRTGEKVFLECVQDMDHENMFWYRQDPGLGLRLIYFSYDVKMKEKGDIPEGYSVSREKKERFSLILESASTNQTSMYLCASTEMGQGGNTIYFGEGSWLTVV.

The rearrangement joins TRBV29-1 to TRBJ2-7; 7 nucleotides agree with TRBD2. Germline V lookup: CDR1 SQVTM, CDR2 ANQGSEA. The CDR3 covers 14 residues. V trimming: 7 bases; J trimming: 0 bases; junction bases outside the gene matches: 9. The CDR3: CSARSGISSYEQYF. The DNA for the CDR3 is TGCAGCGCCCGAAGCGGGATCAGCTCCTACGAGCAGTACTTC.

This clone occurred a few times. V is TRBV2 and J is TRBJ2-4; maybe TRBD1 (6 bases). Germline V gene lookup returns CDR1 SNHLY and CDR2 FYNNEI. V was trimmed by 7 bases and J by 0 bases, leaving 7 bases between them. This CDR3 contains 13 residues. CDR3 residues: CASTRGAKNIQYF. The CDR3 DNA is TGTGCCAGCACCAGGGGAGCCAAAAACATTCAGTACTTC.

There are many counts of this clone. V usage is TRBV21-1 and J usage is TRBJ2-7; the table's D call TRBD2 went unverified against the DNA. TRBV21-1 has pseudogene status. This CDR3 region has 12 residues. CDR3 amino acids: CASSTGGYEQYF. The CDR3 nucleotides are TGTGCCAGCAGCACCGGGGGATACGAGCAGTACTTC.

The table lists this clone with a count of one. The V call is TRBV7-3, the J call TRBJ2-7; D is possibly TRBD1 (7 bases). Deletions cut 5 bases from V and 6 bases from J, with 14 bases between. CDR1 is SGHTA, CDR2 FQGTGA, per germline. This CDR3 has 13 residues. CDR3 DNA: TGTGCCAGCAGCGGAGGGACAGAAGGCGAGCAGTACTTC. This gives the protein CASSGGTEGEQYF.

The chain carries TRBV7-8 and TRBJ1-1, with a possible D match to TRBD1 (5 bases). Trimming stripped 5 bases from V and 0 bases from J, with 13 bases between. In germline, CDR1 is SGHVS, CDR2 FQNEAQ. This CDR3 comprises 15 residues. Here the CDR3 reads CASSTPGTMNTEAFF. The DNA of the CDR3 is TGTGCCAGCAGCACCCCCGGGACGATGAACACTGAAGCTTTCTTT.

J is TRBJ2-1 and V is TRBV11-2, with D possibly called TRBD1 or TRBD2 (6 bases each). The CDR3 totals 15 residues. Germline lookup yields CDR1 SGHAT and CDR2 FQNNGV. The V end was cut by 2 bases, the J end by 11 bases, with 19 bases between. The CDR3 DNA reads as TGTGCCAGCAGCTTAATCCAGGGGACTTCCTCTAAGCAGTTCTTC. Translation gives CASSLIQGTSSKQFF. The full variable domain, rest sourced from reference TRBV11-2 and TRBJ2-1, is EAGVAQSPRYKIIEKRQSVAFWCNPISGHATLYWYQQILGQGPKLLIQFQNNGVVDDSQLPKDRFSAERLKGVDSTLKIQPAKLEDSAVYLCASSLIQGTSSKQFFGPGTRLTVL.

The chain recombines TRBV21-1 with TRBJ2-2; the table's D gene call, TRBD2, was not cross checked with the DNA. TRBV21-1 is described as a pseudogene. The CDR3 extends over 14 amino acids. CDR3 in amino acids: CATRTRRGTGELFF. CDR3 coding DNA: TGTGCCACGAGGACTAGGCGGGGCACCGGGGAGCTGTTTTTT.

The V gene is TRBV19, the J gene TRBJ2-1; D is undetermined. The germline gives CDR1 LNHDA, CDR2 SQIVND (reference sequence). With 8 bases removed from V and 3 bases from J, the gap between germline ends came to 11 bases. This CDR3 comprises 13 residues. The CDR3 protein is CASAPLYYNEQFF. The CDR3 DNA sequence: TGTGCCAGTGCCCCTCTCTACTACAATGAGCAGTTCTTC.

The V and J genes are TRBV6-1 and TRBJ2-4; TRBD2 is a possible D gene (6 bases). Germline values: CDR1 MNHNS, CDR2 SASEGT. Trimming stripped 7 bases from V and 0 bases from J, with 10 bases between. The CDR3 sequence is 14 residues long. Here the CDR3 reads CASNGGLAKNIQYF. CDR3 bases: TGTGCCAGCAATGGGGGGTTAGCCAAAAACATTCAGTACTTC.

The CDR3 protein is CATRIPGGDNTEAFF. The DNA of the CDR3 is TGTGCCACCAGGATCCCAGGGGGAGACAACACTGAAGCTTTCTTT. The V gene is TRBV6-5, the J gene TRBJ1-1; 7 bases agree with TRBD1. V trimming: 10 bases; J trimming: 2 bases; junction bases outside the gene matches: 13. Germline loops: CDR1 MNHEY, CDR2 SVGAGI. This CDR3 spans 15 amino acids.

This clone was recorded a few times. This rearrangement joins TRBV5-1 to TRBJ2-7; tentative D call: TRBD1 (6 bases). Trimming stripped 2 bases from V and 3 bases from J, with 12 bases between. CDR1 and CDR2 from the germline V gene are SGHRS and YFSETQ. This CDR3 is 14 amino acids long. The CDR3 bases are TGCGCCAGCAGCTTCCAGGGGCCGGGCTACGAGCAGTACTTC. Translating gives CASSFQGPGYEQYF.

The chain carries TRBV7-8 and TRBJ1-2; D is perhaps TRBD1 (6 bases). V gave up 5 bases and J gave up 0 bases, with 13 bases separating them. CDR1 SGHVS and CDR2 FQNEAQ come from the germline V gene. The CDR3 length is 15 residues. The DNA for the CDR3 is TGTGCCAGCAGCGAGACAGGTCTTGCTAACTATGGCTACACCTTC. It encodes CASSETGLANYGYTF. The full variable domain, completed using reference TRBV7-8 and TRBJ1-2, is GAGVSQSPRYKVAKRGQDVALRCDPISGHVSLFWYQQALGQGPEFLTYFQNEAQLDKSGLPSDRFFAERPEGSVSTLKIQRTQQEDSAVYLCASSETGLANYGYTFGSGTRLTVV.

The V and J genes are TRBV11-2 and TRBJ2-7; TRBD2 aligns across 10 bases. The V gene end was trimmed by 5 bases and the J gene end by 0 bases; junction bases not matched to a gene: 10. CDR3 length equals 17 residues. CDR1 and CDR2 (germline): SGHAT, FQNNGV. CDR3 in DNA: TGTGCCAGCAGCGCATTAGCGGGAGGCTTCAGCTCCTACGAGCAGTACTTC. Its translation is CASSALAGGFSSYEQYF.

This clone has a handful of counts. Other DNA sequences in the sample encode the same CDR3. This chain joins TRBV28 and TRBJ2-5; D may be TRBD1 (6 bases). From germline, CDR1 is MDHEN and CDR2 SYDVKM. Deletions cut 3 bases from V and 3 bases from J, with 11 bases between. The CDR3 consists of 14 residues. CDR3 in amino acids: CASSLSGTKETQYF. CDR3 sequence (DNA): TGTGCCAGCAGTTTGTCCGGGACAAAAGAGACCCAGTACTTC.

This clone was seen just once. The chain links TRBV4-3 to TRBJ2-3; the D gene is possibly TRBD1 (5 bases). The germline CDR1 and CDR2 sequences are LGHNA and YSLEER. CDR3 size: 15 residues. Trimming shortened V by 7 bases and J by 3 bases, and 17 bases separated the two germline ends. The CDR3 here is CASTKGEMETDTQYF. The CDR3 DNA follows: TGCGCCAGCACCAAAGGGGAAATGGAGACAGATACGCAGTATTTT.

On this clone: A much larger clone sits a single nucleotide away, making a read error possible. Other DNA sequences in this sample translate to the same CDR3. J is TRBJ1-1 and V is TRBV6-6; 7 nucleotides line up with TRBD1. V was pared by 2 bases and J by 0 bases, with 0 bases of the junction left unmatched. The germline gives CDR1 MNHNY, CDR2 SVGAGI (reference sequence). This CDR3 is 14 amino acids long. This CDR3 reads CASSYGQVNTEAFF. DNA of the CDR3: TGTGCCAGCAGTTACGGACAGGTGAACACTGAAGCTTTCTTT.

There are many counts of this clone. V gene TRBV4-1 combines with J gene TRBJ1-4; D remains unclear. The CDR3 extends over 14 amino acids. Germline CDR1 reads MGHRA; CDR2 reads YSYEKL. Trimming pared 4 bases from V and 4 bases from J, leaving 10 bases between. In DNA, the CDR3 is TGCGCCAGCAGCCTTCGGGCCCTTAATGAAAAACTGTTTTTT. As protein: CASSLRALNEKLFF.

Note on this clone: The likely explanation is a read error, given a far larger clone one base away. The J gene is TRBJ2-7, the V gene TRBV7-2, with 9 bases that match TRBD2. The CDR3 has 14 residues. From germline, CDR1 is SGHTA and CDR2 FQGNSA. Trimming took 5 bases from V and 9 from J; bases not matched to a gene: 11. CDR3 nucleotide sequence: TGTGCCAGCAGCCTTAGCGGGGGATCTTGGGTGCAGTACTTC. It encodes CASSLSGGSWVQYF.

This clone was seen more than once but under ten times. The chain links TRBV19 to TRBJ2-1, with TRBD2 as a possible D gene (7 bases). Trimming shortened V by 7 bases and J by 0 bases, and 13 bases separated the two germline ends. This CDR3 contains 15 residues. Germline V gene data show CDR1 as LNHDA and CDR2 as SQIVND (reference sequence). The CDR3 here is CASKGGLSSYNEQFF. The CDR3 DNA is TGTGCCAGTAAGGGGGGGCTTTCCTCCTACAATGAGCAGTTCTTC.

The J gene is TRBJ2-7, the V gene TRBV7-9; 7 bases match TRBD2. The CDR3 extends over 15 amino acids. Germline V gene sequence: CDR1 SEHNR, CDR2 FQNEAQ (reference sequence). With V trimmed by 3 bases and J by 5 bases, 10 bases remained unmatched. CDR3 coding DNA: TGTGCCAGCAGCTTGGGTTCGGGGAGGGTACACGAGCAGTACTTC. Protein sequence: CASSLGSGRVHEQYF.

This clone is a singleton in its sample. A much larger clone is a single base away; this may be a read error. The conserved final phenylalanine or tryptophan is absent from the CDR3, which likely points to a read error. The J gene is TRBJ2-7, the V gene TRBV20-1; D not resolved. Trimming removed 8 bases at V and 1 base at J, with 6 bases between. CDR3 size: 10 residues. The V gene's germline CDR1 is DFQATT and CDR2 SNEGSKA (reference sequence). The CDR3 DNA reads as TGCAGTACCCGGTCCTACGAGCAGTACTCC. Its protein product is CSTRSYEQYS.

This clone was recorded many times. J is TRBJ1-6 and V is TRBV7-9; 9 bases are shared with TRBD1. Germline values: CDR1 SEHNR, CDR2 FQNEAQ (reference sequence). V was clipped by 3 bases and J by 10 bases; unmatched bases: 7. CDR3 length equals 15 residues. CDR3 amino acids: CASSFRTGEGSPLHF. CDR3 nucleotide sequence: TGTGCCAGCAGCTTCAGGACAGGGGAAGGATCACCCCTCCACTTT. The full variable domain, completed using reference TRBV7-9 and TRBJ1-6, is DTGVSQNPRHKITKRGQNVTFRCDPISEHNRLYWYRQTLGQGPEFLTYFQNEAQLEKSRLLSDRFSAERPKGSFSTLEIQRTEQGDSAMYLCASSFRTGEGSPLHFGNGTRLTVT.

Concerning this clone: Within the sample, other DNA sequences also encode this same CDR3. The rearrangement links TRBV5-1 to TRBJ2-1; perhaps D is TRBD1 or TRBD2 (5 bases each). Looked up from germline, CDR1 is SGHRS and CDR2 is YFSETQ. The CDR3 loop spans 14 amino acids. Trimming cost V 4 bases and J 0 bases, with 8 bases left between them. The CDR3 loop reads CASSPGPSYNEQFF. The CDR3 DNA reads as TGCGCCAGCAGCCCGGGACCCTCCTACAATGAGCAGTTCTTC.

The rearrangement links TRBV6-1 to TRBJ2-1; D uncertain. Germline CDR1 reads MNHNS; CDR2 reads SASEGT. The ends were cut back, 4 bases at V and 6 bases at J, with 13 bases in the middle. The length of the CDR3 is 14 residues. Written as DNA, the CDR3 is TGTGCCAGCAGTGTCGGAACAGCCTCCAATGAGCAGTTCTTC. This translates into CASSVGTASNEQFF.

The rearrangement links TRBV28 to TRBJ2-7; D not certain. The CDR3 is 14 residues long. V shed 6 bases and J shed 7 bases, with 19 bases lying between them. Germline CDR1 is MDHEN and CDR2 is SYDVKM. The CDR3 spells CASSPKLGRVEQYF. CDR3 DNA sequence: TGTGCCAGCAGCCCCAAGTTAGGGCGCGTGGAGCAGTACTTC.

On this clone itself: The sample holds other DNA sequences that translate to the same CDR3. The chain uses TRBV28 and TRBJ1-5; a weak D match, TRBD1 (5 bases). Germline CDR1 is MDHEN and CDR2 is SYDVKM. The CDR3 spans 14 residues. Trimming left V 4 bases short and J 2 bases short, with 9 bases between. The CDR3 coding sequence is TGTGCCAGCAGTTGGGGACGAGGCAATCAGCCCCAGCATTTT. This translates into CASSWGRGNQPQHF.

V usage is TRBV30 and J usage is TRBJ1-4; D is undetermined. This CDR3 contains 12 residues. The germline CDR1 and CDR2 sequences are GTSNPN and SVGIG (reference sequence). V dropped 0 bases and J dropped 3 bases, with 2 bases sitting between them. The CDR3 bases are TGTGCCTGGAGTGTTGCTAATGAAAAACTGTTTTTT. It specifies CAWSVANEKLFF.

The chain carries TRBV6-1 and TRBJ2-1; D is undetermined. V lost 2 bases and J 12 bases, leaving 14 bases between the germline ends. There are 13 residues in the CDR3. Germline assignment: CDR1 MNHNS and CDR2 SASEGT. The CDR3 protein is CASSELRLDGQFF. Here the CDR3 DNA reads TGTGCCAGCAGTGAATTGAGGCTAGACGGGCAGTTCTTC.